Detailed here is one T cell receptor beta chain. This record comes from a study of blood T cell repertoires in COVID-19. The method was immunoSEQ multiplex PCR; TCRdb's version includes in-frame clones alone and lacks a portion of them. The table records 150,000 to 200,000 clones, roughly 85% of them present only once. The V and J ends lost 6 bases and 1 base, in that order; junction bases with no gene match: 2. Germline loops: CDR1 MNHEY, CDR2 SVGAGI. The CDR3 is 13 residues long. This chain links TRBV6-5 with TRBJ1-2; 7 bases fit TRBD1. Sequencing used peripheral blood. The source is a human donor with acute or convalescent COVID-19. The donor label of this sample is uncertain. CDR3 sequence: CASRRDSNYGYTF. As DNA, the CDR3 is TGTGCCAGCAGAAGGGACAGTAACTATGGCTACACCTTC.